This passage covers 29 T cell receptor beta chains from one sample sequenced in a study of T cells in Graves' hyperthyroidism and ophthalmopathy. There were TCR beta CDR3 regions amplified from RNA transcripts. First-round RT-PCR targeting the TCR CDR3 was performed with the HTBI primer set. TCRdb re-called the multiplex PCR reads through MiXCR, storing one row per CDR3 protein. This table holds almost 350,000 distinct CDR3 sequences, approximately 18% found once. Sequencing was done on a sample of blood. These receptors were obtained from a woman between 35 and 50 years old with Graves' ophthalmopathy.

This clonotype has more than one count but fewer than ten. Given a much more abundant clone one base away, this may be a read error. The chain carries TRBV28 and TRBJ2-7, with 8 bases that match TRBD2. Germline V gives CDR1 MDHEN, CDR2 SYDVKM. CDR3 length: 17 amino acids. The V segment lost 4 bases and the J segment 4 bases; nucleotides outside the gene matches: 15. In DNA, the CDR3 is TGTGCCAGCAGTTGGATCATACCGGGACTAGGAATTTACGAGCAGTACTTC. Amino acids: CASSWIIPGLGIYEQYF.

For this clonotype: Since a much larger clone is just one base distant, this may be a read error. The chain carries TRBV2 and TRBJ2-4, with unresolved D. CDR3 length: 11 residues. The germline gives CDR1 SNHLY, CDR2 FYNNEI. This chain's CDR3 is CASSEAGIPYF. Written as DNA, the CDR3 is TGTGCCAGCAGTGAAGCTGGTATTCCGTACTTC.

This clonotype was counted at least ten times. V is TRBV9 and J is TRBJ2-4, with D perhaps matching TRBD2 (5 bases). CDR1 is SGDLS and CDR2 is YYNGEE in the germline V gene. CDR3 length: 17 residues. Trimming cost V 1 base and J 2 bases, with 16 bases left between them. The CDR3 DNA is TGTGCCAGCAGCGTAAATAACGGGGTGAATACCAAAAACATTCAGTACTTC. Its protein product is CASSVNNGVNTKNIQYF.

Ten or more counts support this clonotype. V gene TRBV15 combines with J gene TRBJ2-5, with 7 positions matching TRBD2. This CDR3 has 14 amino acids. The germline CDR1 and CDR2 sequences are LNHNV and YYDKDF (reference sequence). The V gene end was trimmed by 0 bases and the J gene end by 3 bases; junction bases not matched to a gene: 1. The CDR3 is CATSRDGGKETQYF. The CDR3 bases are TGTGCCACCAGCAGAGACGGGGGGAAAGAGACCCAGTACTTC.

This clonotype was observed many times. The rearrangement links TRBV7-8 to TRBJ2-7; a possible D gene is TRBD1 (6 bases). Deletions cut 2 bases from V and 12 bases from J, with 17 bases between. Germline V gene lookup returns CDR1 SGHVS and CDR2 FQNEAQ. The CDR3 loop spans 13 amino acids. CDR3 residues: CASSLQGYPRMYF. In nucleotides, the CDR3 is TGTGCCAGCAGCTTACAGGGGTACCCCAGGATGTACTTC. Full variable domain (rest looked up from reference TRBV7-8 and TRBJ2-7): GAGVSQSPRYKVAKRGQDVALRCDPISGHVSLFWYQQALGQGPEFLTYFQNEAQLDKSGLPSDRFFAERPEGSVSTLKIQRTQQEDSAVYLCASSLQGYPRMYFGPGTRLTVT.

The sample holds many counts of this clonotype. The chain uses TRBV5-1 and TRBJ2-6; D possibly corresponds to TRBD1 (6 bases). The CDR3 sequence is 18 residues long. Per germline, CDR1 SGHRS and CDR2 YFSETQ. Trimming left V 4 bases short and J 0 bases short, with 17 bases between. The CDR3 nucleotides read TGCGCCAGCAGCCTCGGAGGACAGATACTCTCTGGGGCCAACGTCCTGACTTTC. This codes for CASSLGGQILSGANVLTF.

In this sample, this clonotype turned up many times. This sequence joins TRBV14 and TRBJ2-7; D is possibly TRBD2 (5 bases). The CDR3 is 15 residues long. The germline CDR1 and CDR2 sequences are SGHDN and FVKESK. V lost 0 bases to trimming and J lost 3 bases, with 12 bases between them. The CDR3 DNA reads TGTGCCAGCAGCCAAGAAGAGGACTTGGGCTACGAGCAGTACTTC. As protein: CASSQEEDLGYEQYF.

The rearrangement uses TRBV4-1 and TRBJ1-5; no clear D gene. The germline V gene has CDR1 MGHRA and CDR2 YSYEKL. Trimming cost V 4 bases and J 8 bases, with 21 bases left between them. CDR3 length: 16 amino acids. The CDR3 sequence is CASSRSPSFQMEPQHF. The DNA for the CDR3 is TGCGCCAGCAGCCGCTCGCCGTCCTTCCAGATGGAGCCCCAGCATTTT.

This clonotype was seen many times. The rearrangement uses TRBV28 and TRBJ2-7; 9 bases align to TRBD1. After removal of 3 bases from V and 3 bases from J, the junction contained 6 bases not matched to a gene. The CDR3 is 15 amino acids. Germline V gene lookup returns CDR1 MDHEN and CDR2 SYDVKM. The CDR3 spells CASSLAGTGNYEQYF. CDR3 bases: TGTGCCAGCAGTTTGGCGGGGACAGGGAACTACGAGCAGTACTTC.

This clonotype appeared many times. The V and J genes are TRBV19 and TRBJ2-5; TRBD2 might be the D (5 bases). The CDR3 extends over 15 amino acids. The germline V and J ends were trimmed by 0 bases and 6 bases, with 14 bases remaining between them. Per germline, CDR1 LNHDA and CDR2 SQIVND (reference sequence). CDR3 sequence: CASSIDIGGWKTQYF. CDR3 DNA sequence: TGTGCCAGTAGTATAGATATAGGAGGTTGGAAGACCCAGTACTTC.

In this sample, this clonotype turned up many times. This chain links TRBV13 with TRBJ2-7, with 7 bases lining up with TRBD1. Trimming cost V 10 bases and J 2 bases; bases outside gene matches: 5. The CDR3 covers 12 residues. Germline CDR1 reads PRHDT; CDR2 reads FYEKMQ (reference sequence). CDR3 in DNA: TGTGCCACCTCGACAGGGCCCTACGAGCAGTACTTC. Translation: CATSTGPYEQYF.

This clonotype was observed many times. The chain joins TRBV6-5 to TRBJ1-1, with D perhaps TRBD1 (5 bases). Per germline, CDR1 MNHEY and CDR2 SVGAGI. V lost 4 bases, J lost 1 base, and 16 bases lay in between. The CDR3 has 16 residues. CDR3 in amino acids: CASSSRIRVKNTEAFF. The CDR3 nucleotides read TGTGCCAGCAGTTCGAGGATCAGGGTAAAGAACACTGAAGCTTTCTTT.

This clonotype was seen at least ten times. The chain recombines TRBV11-2 with TRBJ2-5; TRBD2 matches at 15 bases. The V and J ends lost 5 bases and 5 bases, in that order; junction bases with no gene match: 9. The V gene's germline CDR1 is SGHAT and CDR2 FQNNGV. The CDR3 runs 17 residues. The CDR3 here is CASSPRTSGRALETQYF. The CDR3 DNA is TGTGCCAGCAGCCCACGGACTAGCGGGAGGGCCTTGGAGACCCAGTACTTC.

This clonotype was detected only a few times. The J gene is TRBJ1-5, the V gene TRBV11-2; 10 bases are shared with TRBD1. V was clipped by 5 bases and J by 3 bases; unmatched bases: 7. The CDR3 runs to 16 residues. Germline V CDR1 and CDR2: SGHAT, FQNNGV. CDR3 DNA sequence: TGTGCCAGCAGCCATAGGGACAGGGGATTCAATCAGCCCCAGCATTTT. The encoded protein is CASSHRDRGFNQPQHF.

This clonotype was seen at least ten times. The chain recombines TRBV10-3 with TRBJ2-2, with TRBD1 matching 7 bases. CDR1 ENHRY and CDR2 SYGVKD come from the germline V gene. Unmatched junction bases numbered 3, after V lost 2 bases and J lost 0 bases. CDR3 length: 16 amino acids. The CDR3 spells CAISEDTGANTGELFF. DNA of the CDR3: TGTGCCATCAGTGAGGATACAGGGGCGAACACCGGGGAGCTGTTTTTT.

This clonotype showed up many times. This sequence joins TRBV5-1 and TRBJ2-7, with 8 bases fitting TRBD1. The CDR3 consists of 15 residues. V shed 2 bases and J 5 bases; nucleotides not matched to a gene: 9. Germline V lookup: CDR1 SGHRS, CDR2 YFSETQ. CDR3 loop: CASSLVGTGSHEQYF. The CDR3 DNA is TGCGCCAGCAGCTTAGTAGGGACAGGCTCTCACGAGCAGTACTTC.

At least ten counts were recorded for this clonotype. The chain joins TRBV12-3 or TRBV12-4 to TRBJ2-2; no clear D. The V end lost 3 bases, the J end lost 0 bases, and 8 bases lay between the germline ends. This CDR3 is 15 amino acids long. The CDR3 spells CASSFGRTNTGELFF. CDR3 coding DNA: TGTGCCAGCAGTTTCGGACGGACGAACACCGGGGAGCTGTTTTTT.

This clonotype was seen at least ten times. The chain couples TRBV30 to TRBJ1-5; D uncertain. Deletions cut 2 bases from V and 4 bases from J, with 9 bases between. This CDR3 contains 13 residues. The germline gives CDR1 GTSNPN, CDR2 SVGIG (reference sequence). CDR3 nucleotide sequence: TGTGCCTGGAGTATGATGGGAAATCAGCCCCAGCATTTT. As protein: CAWSMMGNQPQHF.

This clonotype came up many times. This chain links TRBV6-2 or TRBV6-3 with TRBJ2-7; D remains ambiguous. Trimming took off 0 bases at V and 3 bases at J, with 12 bases between the two ends. Germline assignment: CDR1 MNHEY and CDR2 SVGEGT. CDR3 length: 15 residues. In DNA form, the CDR3 reads TGTGCCAGCAGTTACTCCGCCCTCCTGAGCTACGAGCAGTACTTC. This translates into CASSYSALLSYEQYF.

This clonotype was seen ten or more times. CDR3 protein: CASSLPTGEAFF. The CDR3, as DNA: TGTGCCAGTAGTCTACCGACAGGGGAAGCTTTCTTT. The gene calls are TRBV19 and TRBJ1-1; TRBD1 matches 7 bases. The CDR3 is 12 residues long. Germline V gene data show CDR1 as LNHDA and CDR2 as SQIVND (reference sequence). V dropped 5 bases and J dropped 8; count of bases not matched to a gene: 5.

This clonotype was seen many times. The chain couples TRBV6-1 to TRBJ2-7; possibly TRBD1 for D (5 bases). Between the trimmed V and J ends, which lost 5 bases and 2 bases, there was a span of 10 bases. The CDR3 length is 13 residues. Germline V gives CDR1 MNHNS, CDR2 SASEGT. In DNA, the CDR3 is TGTGCCAGCAGTCAAGGACAAGCCTACGAGCAGTACTTC. Protein product: CASSQGQAYEQYF.

V is TRBV19 and J is TRBJ1-5, with 8 bases lining up with TRBD1. This CDR3 is built from 13 residues. The junction had 1 base not matched to a gene; V was cut back by 4 bases and J by 5 bases. The germline CDR1 and CDR2 sequences are LNHDA and SQIVND (reference sequence). CDR3 sequence reads: CASSTGGDQPQHF. In nucleotides, the CDR3 is TGTGCCAGTAGTACAGGGGGCGATCAGCCCCAGCATTTT.

The table lists this clonotype with many counts. The chain uses TRBV28 and TRBJ2-4; 10 bases align to TRBD2. V shed 3 bases and J 7 bases; nucleotides not matched to a gene: 9. The CDR3 consists of 16 residues. CDR1 is MDHEN, CDR2 SYDVKM, per germline. For the CDR3, the DNA is TGTGCCAGCAGTTTCTCGGCTAGCGGGAGTAATAACATTCAGTACTTC. The encoded protein is CASSFSASGSNNIQYF.

This clonotype was recorded many times. The chain links TRBV5-1 to TRBJ2-2, with unresolved D. Trimming removed 1 base at V and 6 bases at J, with 4 bases between. The CDR3 runs 12 residues. The germline V gene has CDR1 SGHRS and CDR2 YFSETQ. The CDR3 nucleotides read TGCGCCAGCAGCTTGAATTCCGGGGAGCTGTTTTTT. It codes for CASSLNSGELFF.

The chain carries TRBV2 and TRBJ2-7, with 7 bases lining up with TRBD2. Germline CDR1 reads SNHLY; CDR2 reads FYNNEI. There are 13 residues in the CDR3. V lost 4 bases to trimming and J lost 6 bases; unmatched junction nucleotides: 6. In DNA, the CDR3 is TGTGCCAGCAGTGTGGGAGGGCGCTCCGAGCAGTACTTC. Its translation is CASSVGGRSEQYF.

The chain links TRBV6-1 to TRBJ1-2, with D perhaps TRBD1 (5 bases). The V gene lost 7 bases and the J gene lost 6 bases, with 21 bases spanning the gap. Germline V gene sequence: CDR1 MNHNS, CDR2 SASEGT. CDR3 size: 15 residues. CDR3 in DNA: TGTGCCAGCACCCTACCTTCGGGGGAGGGCGATGGCTACACCTTC. Amino acid sequence: CASTLPSGEGDGYTF.

This clonotype came up many times. The chain has TRBV5-5 and TRBJ1-1; D unresolved. V lost 1 base and J 1 base, leaving 11 bases between the germline ends. This CDR3 comprises 15 residues. From germline, CDR1 is SGHKS and CDR2 YYEKEE (reference sequence). CDR3 nucleotides: TGTGCCAGCAGCTTGTTCAGTTTAGGGAACACTGAAGCTTTCTTT. This gives the protein CASSLFSLGNTEAFF.

This clonotype has at least ten counts. The chain carries TRBV29-1 and TRBJ1-2; 12 bases agree with TRBD1. After removal of 2 bases from V and 13 bases from J, the junction contained 8 bases not matched to a gene. This CDR3 is built from 13 residues. CDR1 SQVTM and CDR2 ANQGSEA come from the germline V gene. CDR3 DNA: TGCAGCGTTGAAACCGGGACAGGGGGCGGTGGCACCTTC. It is translated as CSVETGTGGGGTF.

This clonotype was detected ten times or more. The V and J genes are TRBV6-2 or TRBV6-3 and TRBJ2-7; 9 positions match TRBD2. The CDR3 runs 14 residues. With V trimmed by 6 bases and J by 4 bases, 7 bases remained unmatched. In germline, CDR1 is MNHEY, CDR2 SVGEGT. The CDR3 is CASRLAGAYYEQYF. The CDR3 DNA reads TGTGCCAGCAGGTTAGCGGGAGCATATTACGAGCAGTACTTC.